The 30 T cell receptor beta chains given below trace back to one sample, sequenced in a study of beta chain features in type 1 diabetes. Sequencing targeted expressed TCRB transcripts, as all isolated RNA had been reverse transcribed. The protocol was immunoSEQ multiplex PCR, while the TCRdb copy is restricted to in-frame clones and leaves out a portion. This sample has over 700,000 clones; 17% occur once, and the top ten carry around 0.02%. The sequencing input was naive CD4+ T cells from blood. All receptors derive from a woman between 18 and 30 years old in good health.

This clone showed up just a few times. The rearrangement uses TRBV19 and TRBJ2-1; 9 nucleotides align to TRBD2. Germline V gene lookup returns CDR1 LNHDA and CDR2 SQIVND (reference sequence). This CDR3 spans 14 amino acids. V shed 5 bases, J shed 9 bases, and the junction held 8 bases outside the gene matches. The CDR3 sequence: CASSQGLAQFEQFF. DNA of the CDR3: TGTGCCAGTAGTCAGGGACTAGCCCAATTTGAGCAGTTCTTC.

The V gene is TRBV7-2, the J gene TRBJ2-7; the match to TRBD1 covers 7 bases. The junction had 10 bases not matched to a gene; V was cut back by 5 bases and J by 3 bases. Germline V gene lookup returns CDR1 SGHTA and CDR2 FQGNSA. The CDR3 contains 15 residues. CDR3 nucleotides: TGTGCCAGCAGCCCGCGCATGACAGGGTACTACGAGCAGTACTTC. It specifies CASSPRMTGYYEQYF. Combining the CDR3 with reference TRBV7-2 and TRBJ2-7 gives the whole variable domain GAGVSQSPSNKVTEKGKDVELRCDPISGHTALYWYRQSLGQGLEFLIYFQGNSAPDKSGLPSDRFSAERTGGSVSTLTIQRTQQEDSAVYLCASSPRMTGYYEQYFGPGTRLTVT.

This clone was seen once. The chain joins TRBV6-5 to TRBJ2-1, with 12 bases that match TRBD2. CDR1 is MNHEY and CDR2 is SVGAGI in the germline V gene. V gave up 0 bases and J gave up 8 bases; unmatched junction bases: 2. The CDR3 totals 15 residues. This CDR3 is CASSYSGLAGHEQFF. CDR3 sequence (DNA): TGTGCCAGCAGTTACTCGGGACTAGCGGGCCATGAGCAGTTCTTC.

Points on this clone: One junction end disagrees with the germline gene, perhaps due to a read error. The chain's CDR3 is CASSLGGPEVFF. The CDR3 nucleotides are TGTGCCAGCAGCTTGGGGGGCCCTGAAGTTTTCTTT. This chain joins TRBV13 and TRBJ1-1, with a possible D match to TRBD1 (6 bases). Germline CDR1 PRHDT, CDR2 FYEKMQ (reference sequence). The CDR3 consists of 12 residues.

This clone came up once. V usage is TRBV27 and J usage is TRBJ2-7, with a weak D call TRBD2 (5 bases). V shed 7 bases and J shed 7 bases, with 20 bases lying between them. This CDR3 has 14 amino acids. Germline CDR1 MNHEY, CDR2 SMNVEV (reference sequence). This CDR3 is CASKRSGLPREQYF. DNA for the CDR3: TGTGCCAGCAAGCGATCCGGACTCCCTAGGGAGCAGTACTTC.

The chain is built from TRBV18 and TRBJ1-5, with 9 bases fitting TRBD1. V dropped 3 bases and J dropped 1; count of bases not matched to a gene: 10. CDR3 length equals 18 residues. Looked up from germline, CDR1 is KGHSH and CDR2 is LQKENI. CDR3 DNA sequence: TGTGCCAGCTCACCCGGACTCACAGGGGGCGGGAGCAATCAGCCCCAGCATTTT. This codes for CASSPGLTGGGSNQPQHF.

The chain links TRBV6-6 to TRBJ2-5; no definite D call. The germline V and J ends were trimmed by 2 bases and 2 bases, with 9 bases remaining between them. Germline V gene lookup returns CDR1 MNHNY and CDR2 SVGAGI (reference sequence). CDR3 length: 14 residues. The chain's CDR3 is CASSYITDQETQYF. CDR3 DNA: TGTGCCAGCAGTTACATTACAGATCAAGAGACCCAGTACTTC.

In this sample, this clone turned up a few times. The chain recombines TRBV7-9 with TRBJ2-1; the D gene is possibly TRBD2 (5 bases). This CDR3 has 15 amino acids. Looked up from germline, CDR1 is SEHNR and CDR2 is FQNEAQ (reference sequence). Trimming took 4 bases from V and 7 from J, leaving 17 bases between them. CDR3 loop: CASSSQYGLRNEQFF. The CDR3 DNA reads TGTGCCAGCAGCTCGCAATACGGACTGAGAAATGAGCAGTTCTTC.

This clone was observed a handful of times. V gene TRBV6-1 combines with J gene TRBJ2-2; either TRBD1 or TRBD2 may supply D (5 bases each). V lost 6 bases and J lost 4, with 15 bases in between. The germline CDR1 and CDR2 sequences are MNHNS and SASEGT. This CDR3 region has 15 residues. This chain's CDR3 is CASSYRDLRTGELFF. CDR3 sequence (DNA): TGTGCCAGCAGCTACCGGGACCTTCGCACCGGGGAGCTGTTTTTT.

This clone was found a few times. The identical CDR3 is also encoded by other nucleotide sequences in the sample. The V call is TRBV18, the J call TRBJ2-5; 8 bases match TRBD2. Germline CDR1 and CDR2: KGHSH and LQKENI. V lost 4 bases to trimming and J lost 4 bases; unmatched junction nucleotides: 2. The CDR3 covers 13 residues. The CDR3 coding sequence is TGTGCCAGCTCACGAGGACTAGCAGAGACCCAGTACTTC. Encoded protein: CASSRGLAETQYF.

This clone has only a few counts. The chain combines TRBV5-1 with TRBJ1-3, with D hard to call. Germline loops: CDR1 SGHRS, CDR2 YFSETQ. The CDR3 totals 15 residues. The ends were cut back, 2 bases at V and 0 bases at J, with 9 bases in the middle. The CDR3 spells CASSFSTDSGNTIYF. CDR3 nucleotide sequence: TGCGCCAGCAGCTTCTCGACCGACTCTGGAAACACCATATATTTT.

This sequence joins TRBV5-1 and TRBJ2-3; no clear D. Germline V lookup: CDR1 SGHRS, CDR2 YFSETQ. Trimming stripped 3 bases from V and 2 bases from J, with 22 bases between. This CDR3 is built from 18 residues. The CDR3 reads CASSSSTATITITDTQYF. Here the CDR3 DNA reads TGCGCCAGCAGCTCGAGCACAGCAACAATAACGATCACAGATACGCAGTATTTT.

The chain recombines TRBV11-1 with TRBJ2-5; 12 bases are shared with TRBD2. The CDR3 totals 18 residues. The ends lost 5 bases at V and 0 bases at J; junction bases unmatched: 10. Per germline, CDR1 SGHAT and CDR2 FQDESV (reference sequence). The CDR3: CASSHTTSGRFYQETQYF. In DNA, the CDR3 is TGTGCCAGCAGCCACACAACTAGCGGGAGGTTTTACCAAGAGACCCAGTACTTC.

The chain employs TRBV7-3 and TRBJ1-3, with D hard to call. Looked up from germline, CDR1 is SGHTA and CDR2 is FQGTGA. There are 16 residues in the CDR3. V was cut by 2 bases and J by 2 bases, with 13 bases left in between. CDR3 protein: CASSLGPPAAGNTIYF. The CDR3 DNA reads TGTGCCAGCAGCTTAGGGCCTCCCGCCGCTGGAAACACCATATATTTT.

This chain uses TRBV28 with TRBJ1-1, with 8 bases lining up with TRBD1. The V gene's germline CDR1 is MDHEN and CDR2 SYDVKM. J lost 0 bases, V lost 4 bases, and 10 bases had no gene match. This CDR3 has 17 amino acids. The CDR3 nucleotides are TGTGCCAGCAGTTCCCAAGGACAGGGATATTTGAACACTGAAGCTTTCTTT. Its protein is CASSSQGQGYLNTEAFF.

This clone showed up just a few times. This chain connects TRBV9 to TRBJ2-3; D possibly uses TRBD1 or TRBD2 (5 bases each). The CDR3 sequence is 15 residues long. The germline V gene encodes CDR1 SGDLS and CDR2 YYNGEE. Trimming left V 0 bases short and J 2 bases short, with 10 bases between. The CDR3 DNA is TGTGCCAGCAGCGTAGCGGGACCTACCACAGATACGCAGTATTTT. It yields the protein CASSVAGPTTDTQYF.

The CDR3 sequence is CASSVLAGGPAAETQYF. CDR3 nucleotides: TGTGCCAGCAGCGTACTAGCGGGAGGGCCGGCAGCAGAGACCCAGTACTTC. The gene calls are TRBV9 and TRBJ2-5, with 12 bases aligning to TRBD2. The germline CDR1 and CDR2 sequences are SGDLS and YYNGEE. V lost 1 base to trimming and J lost 4 bases; unmatched junction nucleotides: 8. The CDR3 has 17 residues.

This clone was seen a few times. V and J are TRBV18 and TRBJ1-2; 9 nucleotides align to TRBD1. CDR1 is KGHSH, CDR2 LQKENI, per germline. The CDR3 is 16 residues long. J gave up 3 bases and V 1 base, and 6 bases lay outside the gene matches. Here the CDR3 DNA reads TGTGCCAGCTCACCACTCGGGACAGGGAAGGACTATGGCTACACCTTC. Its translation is CASSPLGTGKDYGYTF.

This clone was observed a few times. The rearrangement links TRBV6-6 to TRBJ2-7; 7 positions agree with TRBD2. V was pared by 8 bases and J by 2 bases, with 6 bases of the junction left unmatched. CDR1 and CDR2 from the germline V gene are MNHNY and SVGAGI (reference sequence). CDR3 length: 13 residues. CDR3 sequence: CASSRERTYEQYF. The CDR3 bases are TGTGCCAGCTCGCGGGAGCGCACCTACGAGCAGTACTTC.

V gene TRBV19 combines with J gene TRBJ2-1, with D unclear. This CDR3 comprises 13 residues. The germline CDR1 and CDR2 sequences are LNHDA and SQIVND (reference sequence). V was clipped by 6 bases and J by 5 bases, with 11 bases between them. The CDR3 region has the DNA TGTGCCAGTAGGACGTACCTTAACAATGAGCAGTTCTTC. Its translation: CASRTYLNNEQFF. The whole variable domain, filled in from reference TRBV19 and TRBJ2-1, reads DGGITQSPKYLFRKEGQNVTLSCEQNLNHDAMYWYRQDPGQGLRLIYYSQIVNDFQKGDIAEGYSVSREKKESFPLTVTSAQKNPTAFYLCASRTYLNNEQFFGPGTRLTVL.

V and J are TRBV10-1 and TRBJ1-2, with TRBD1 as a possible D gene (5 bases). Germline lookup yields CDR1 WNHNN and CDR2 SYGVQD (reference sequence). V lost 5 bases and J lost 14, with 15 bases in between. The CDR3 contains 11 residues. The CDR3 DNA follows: TGCGCCAGCAGTCGGGACCGGGCTAGGACCTTC. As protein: CASSRDRARTF.

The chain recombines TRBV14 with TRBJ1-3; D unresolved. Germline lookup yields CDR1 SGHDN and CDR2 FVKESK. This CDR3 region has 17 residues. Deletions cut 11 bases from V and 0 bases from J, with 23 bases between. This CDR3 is CALLRSHLMNSGNTIYF. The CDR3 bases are TGTGCCCTGCTAAGGTCTCACCTGATGAACTCTGGAAACACCATATATTTT.

The CDR3 loop reads CASSRLVAGELFF. The CDR3 DNA is TGTGCCAGCTCACGCTTAGTCGCCGGGGAGCTGTTTTTT. The rearrangement uses TRBV18 and TRBJ2-2; D is ambiguous. The CDR3 extends over 13 amino acids. Germline V gene data show CDR1 as KGHSH and CDR2 as LQKENI. V lost 4 bases and J 6 bases, leaving 9 bases between the germline ends.

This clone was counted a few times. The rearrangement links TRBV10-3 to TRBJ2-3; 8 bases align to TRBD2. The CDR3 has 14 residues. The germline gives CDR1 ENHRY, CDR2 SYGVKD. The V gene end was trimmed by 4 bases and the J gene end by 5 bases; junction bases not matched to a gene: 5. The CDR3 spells CAISVTAGGDTQYF. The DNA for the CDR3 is TGTGCCATCAGTGTGACGGCGGGAGGAGATACGCAGTATTTT.

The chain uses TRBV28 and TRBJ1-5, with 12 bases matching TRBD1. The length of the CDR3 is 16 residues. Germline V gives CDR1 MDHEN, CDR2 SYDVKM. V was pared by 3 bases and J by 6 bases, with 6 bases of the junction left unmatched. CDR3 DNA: TGTGCCAGCAGTTTGGGGACAGGGGGCGCGGGTCAGCCCCAGCATTTT. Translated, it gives CASSLGTGGAGQPQHF.

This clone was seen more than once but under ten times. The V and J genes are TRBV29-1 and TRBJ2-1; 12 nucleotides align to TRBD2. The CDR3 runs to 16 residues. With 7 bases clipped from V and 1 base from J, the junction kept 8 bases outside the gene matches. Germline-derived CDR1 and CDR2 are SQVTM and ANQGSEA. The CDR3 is CSAVRLAGVSYNEQFF. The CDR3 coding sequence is TGCAGCGCGGTTAGACTAGCGGGAGTATCCTACAATGAGCAGTTCTTC.

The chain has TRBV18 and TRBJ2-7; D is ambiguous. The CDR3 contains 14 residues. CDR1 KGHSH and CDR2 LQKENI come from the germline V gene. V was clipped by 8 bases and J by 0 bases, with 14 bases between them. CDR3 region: CASHDPTSSYEQYF. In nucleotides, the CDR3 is TGTGCCAGCCATGATCCTACGAGCTCCTACGAGCAGTACTTC.

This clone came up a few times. The CDR3 is CASSLWRDQETQYF. DNA of the CDR3: TGTGCCAGCTCACTTTGGCGGGACCAAGAGACCCAGTACTTC. The chain employs TRBV18 and TRBJ2-5, with D tentatively TRBD2 (5 bases). CDR1 and CDR2 (germline): KGHSH, LQKENI. Trimming took 4 bases from V and 0 from J, leaving 9 bases between them. The CDR3 is 14 residues long. The entire variable domain, with the rest obtained from reference TRBV18 and TRBJ2-5, is as follows: NAGVMQNPRHLVRRRGQEARLRCSPMKGHSHVYWYRQLPEEGLKFMVYLQKENIIDESGMPKERFSAEFPKEGPSILRIQQVVRGDSAAYFCASSLWRDQETQYFGPGTRLLVL.

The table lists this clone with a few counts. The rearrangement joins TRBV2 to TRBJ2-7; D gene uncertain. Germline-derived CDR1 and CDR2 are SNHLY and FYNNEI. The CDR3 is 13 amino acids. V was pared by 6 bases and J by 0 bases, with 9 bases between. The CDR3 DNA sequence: TGTGCCAGCAGCCCGACAAACTCCTACGAGCAGTACTTC. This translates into CASSPTNSYEQYF.

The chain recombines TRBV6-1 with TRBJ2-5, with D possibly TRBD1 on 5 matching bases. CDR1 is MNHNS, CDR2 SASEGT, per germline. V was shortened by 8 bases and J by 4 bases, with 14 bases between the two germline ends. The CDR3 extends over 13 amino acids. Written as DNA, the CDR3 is TGTGCCAGCGCCCCTATCCAGGGAGAGACCCAGTACTTC. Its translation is CASAPIQGETQYF.